One sample yielded the 6 T cell receptor beta chains listed below, sequenced in a study of cytomegalovirus exposure and HLA in healthy donors. The PCR made use of 60 Vbeta and 13 Jbeta primers. Profiling relied on immunoSEQ multiplex PCR, and the TCRdb table lists in-frame clones only, not all of them. Of over 150,000 clones listed, around 69% are singletons. The source material was PBMCs. The receptors originated from a woman in her twenties or thirties in good health and CMV-seronegative.

The rearrangement uses TRBV27 and TRBJ2-5; D unresolved. The J call is doubtful: the DNA matches TRBJ2-7 better. The CDR3 is made up of 14 amino acids. CDR1 MNHEY and CDR2 SMNVEV come from the germline V gene (reference sequence). The CDR3 DNA is TGTGCCAGCAGTTCGGTCCTCAATCACTACGAGCAGTACTTC. Its protein product is CASSSVLNHYEQYF.

The chain combines TRBV7-8 with TRBJ2-6; D is perhaps TRBD2 (6 bases). This CDR3 is built from 19 residues. V lost 4 bases and J lost 0, with 19 bases in between. Germline assignment: CDR1 SGHVS and CDR2 FQNEAQ. The CDR3 DNA reads TGTGCCAGCAGCTGGATACGCCGGGACTCATACTCTGGGGCCAACGTCCTGACTTTC. It yields the protein CASSWIRRDSYSGANVLTF. Full variable domain (remainder filled in from reference TRBV7-8 and TRBJ2-6): GAGVSQSPRYKVAKRGQDVALRCDPISGHVSLFWYQQALGQGPEFLTYFQNEAQLDKSGLPSDRFFAERPEGSVSTLKIQRTQQEDSAVYLCASSWIRRDSYSGANVLTFGAGSRLTVL.

The V and J genes are TRBV27 and TRBJ1-2; D uncertain. CDR3 length: 11 residues. The germline V and J ends were trimmed by 10 bases and 8 bases, with 14 bases remaining between them. Germline assignment: CDR1 MNHEY and CDR2 SMNVEV (reference sequence). CDR3 coding DNA: TGTGCCACCAGGAGGTCCAACGGCTACACCTTC. This sequence encodes CATRRSNGYTF.

CDR3 DNA sequence: TGTGCCTTGGGGCGGGGCGGGGGGGTGTCCTACGAGCAGTACTTC. The encoded protein is CALGRGGGVSYEQYF. The J gene is TRBJ2-7, the V gene TRBV30, with 9 bases identical to TRBD2. The germline CDR1 and CDR2 sequences are GTSNPN and SVGIG (reference sequence). The ends lost 7 bases at V and 1 base at J; junction bases unmatched: 11. The CDR3 runs 15 residues.

This clone appeared once. This chain joins TRBV5-1 and TRBJ2-1; D is perhaps TRBD1 (6 bases). Germline V gives CDR1 SGHRS, CDR2 YFSETQ. V was shortened by 4 bases and J by 4 bases, with 9 bases between the two germline ends. The CDR3 loop spans 13 amino acids. CDR3 loop: CASSQDRYNEQFF. The CDR3 coding sequence is TGCGCCAGCAGCCAGGACAGATACAATGAGCAGTTCTTC.

This sequence joins TRBV27 and TRBJ2-7; D is perhaps TRBD2 (6 bases). The CDR3 length is 15 residues. Germline assignment: CDR1 MNHEY and CDR2 SMNVEV (reference sequence). The germline V and J ends were trimmed by 3 bases and 0 bases, with 12 bases remaining between them. CDR3 amino acids: CASSLGTQPSYEQYF. CDR3 nucleotides: TGTGCCAGCAGTTTGGGGACTCAACCCTCCTACGAGCAGTACTTC.